The TCR beta chain described here comes from a study of shared T cell receptors in the human thymus. The table came from immunoSEQ multiplex PCR; TCRdb's copy has only in-frame clones and leaves some out. The sample carries 720,000 or so clones, approximately 83% recorded once. V was trimmed by 1 base and J by 1 base, leaving 5 bases between them. This CDR3 contains 13 residues. Germline CDR1 reads LNHNV; CDR2 reads YYDKDF (reference sequence). The same data also went into a second study, on human thymus T cells. That paper adds: It was from resections taken during corrective heart surgery that the thymus tissue came. V and J genes seemed to be used with bias in thymic and blood repertoires.

This receptor was obtained from a girl under three years old with a congenital heart defect. Source material: thymocytes. The chain employs TRBV15 and TRBJ2-7; the D is unclear. CDR3 loop: CATSRGLSYEQYF. CDR3 DNA sequence: TGTGCCACCAGCAGAGGACTTTCCTACGAGCAGTACTTC.